This T cell receptor (beta chain) was profiled in a study of PD-1 blockade in classical Hodgkin lymphoma. The data were produced by immunoSEQ multiplex PCR, yet TCRdb's version contains in-frame clones alone and is incomplete. The sample holds around 66,000 clones, about two thirds seen once. Each patient experienced a relapse that followed autologous stem cell transplantation, and brentuximab vedotin exposure varied. Complete response, partial response or progressive disease constituted the best response categories observed. CDR1 is MGHDK, CDR2 SYGVNS, per germline. The V end lost 4 bases, the J end lost 2 bases, and 12 bases lay between the germline ends. The CDR3 spans 15 residues.

J is TRBJ1-3 and V is TRBV25-1; D gene uncertain. This sequence originates from a human donor with classical Hodgkin lymphoma. The sequences come from peripheral blood mononuclear cells (PBMCs), collected before the second cycle of nivolumab. This chain's CDR3 is CASSVGGRTGNTIYF. In DNA form, the CDR3 reads TGTGCCAGCAGTGTTGGAGGGCGGACTGGAAACACCATATATTTT.